This T cell receptor beta chain was documented in a study of blood T cell repertoires in COVID-19. Study-level background: Material from acute and convalescent COVID-19 was sourced from the United States, Italy and Spain. PBMCs, B-cell-depleted T cells, or T cells provided the cDNA or gDNA that made up the material.

Authors' methods: Amplifying reference gene primers gave estimates of nucleated cell counts. Here immunoSEQ multiplex PCR was the method, and the copy in TCRdb shows in-frame clones only, minus some. V and J calls and clone size follow that table, whereas D and trimming were derived from the DNA. The sample contains fewer than 250,000 clones, about 82% of which appear only once. Source material: peripheral blood. The sequence derives from a woman of 80 years or more with acute or convalescent COVID-19.

The CDR3 DNA is TGTGCCAGCAGCTTCCAGGGGGCGGGAACTGAAGCTTTCTTT. Translated, it gives CASSFQGAGTEAFF. This chain joins TRBV7-3 and TRBJ1-1; 8 nucleotides agree with TRBD1. The V gene end was trimmed by 3 bases and the J gene end by 5 bases; junction bases not matched to a gene: 5. This CDR3 has 14 amino acids. Germline V gives CDR1 SGHTA, CDR2 FQGTGA.